This entry is about one T cell receptor beta chain. Its target is unknown. Trimming at V came to 8 bases and at J to 3 bases, leaving 4 bases not matched to a gene. The V gene's germline CDR1 is ENHRY and CDR2 SYGVKD. The CDR3 has 12 amino acids. These data come from a study of B cell selection in AIRE deficiency. Study outcomes and limitations: TCRbeta-only data showed around 39% of shared healthy Treg sequences in healthy Tconv. Healthy donors alone shared 30% to 35% of several thousand Treg sequences; patients alone 9% to 9.5%.

Sorting defined conventional CD4 T cells as CD4+CD127+. The assay was immunoSEQ multiplex PCR, and TCRdb's table has in-frame clones only and misses some. The sample contains fewer than 30,000 clones, around 97% of which appear only once. J is TRBJ2-7 and V is TRBV10-3; 7 bases map to TRBD1. Sequences were obtained from CD4+CD127+ conventional T cells sorted from PBMCs. This receptor was taken from a human donor in good health. CDR3 sequence: CAISGDSYEQYF. The CDR3 DNA reads as TGTGCCATCTCAGGGGACAGCTACGAGCAGTACTTC.